This entry features one T cell receptor beta chain sequence. The antigen is unknown. It was by 5'RACE template switching with UMIs that TCR beta cDNA was made. TCRdb reprocessed the 5' RACE reads, with one entry per CDR3 protein and no DNA. This table holds 120,000 to 150,000 distinct CDR3 sequences. The entry originates in a study of T cells expressing NK-cell markers. Study context: Serological testing identified seven of the eight sequenced donors as HCMV-seropositive and one as seronegative. Study-level results: Six donors had dominant NKG2C+ clonotypes that comprised roughly 1.0-7.5% of their CD8+ T cells. A handful of donors likewise had their CD3+CD56-NKG2C+ fraction led by these clonotypes.

This TCR was recovered from a young man in good health. Sample: blood T cells: a sorted CD56 or NKG2C T cell subset, CD4+ or CD8+ T cells, or bulk PBMC T cells (not recorded which).

The chain's CDR3 is CASSYSPSRAGELFF. The chain combines TRBV6-5 with TRBJ2-2; without DNA, the TCRdb call of TRBD1 cannot be checked. There are 15 residues in the CDR3. CDR1 and CDR2 (germline): MNHEY, SVGAGI.